This is a list of T cell receptor beta chains from one sample in a study of beta chain features in type 1 diabetes. This table comes from immunoSEQ multiplex PCR, and its TCRdb copy is limited to in-frame clones, with some not included. The sample has 500,000 to 650,000 clones, around 12% seen once; the top ten hold over 0.1%. Input material: naive CD4+ T cells from blood. These receptors originate from a man aged 30 to 45 with type 1 diabetes. The CDR3 runs from the conserved cysteine through the conserved F or W. Each record gives: V gene, J gene, D gene, clone size, CDR3 protein, CDR3 DNA. D genes are given only for firm matches. Size tells how often a clone was seen (once, few, many) or the class of an expanded clone, and some rows leave it out.

TRBV5-1,TRBJ2-1,.,.,CASSPQAEVGGNEQFF,TGCGCCAGCAGCCCACAGGCGGAGGTAGGAGGCAATGAGCAGTTCTTC
TRBV2,TRBJ1-2,.,.,CASSDGPANYGYTF,TGTGCCAGCAGTGACGGGCCAGCGAACTATGGCTACACCTTC
TRBV2,TRBJ2-7,.,.,CASSGAEYSYEQYF,TGTGCCAGCAGTGGAGCGGAATACTCCTACGAGCAGTACTTC
TRBV4-3,TRBJ1-2,TRBD1,.,CASSQGTGEGIYGYTF,TGCGCCAGCAGCCAGGGGACAGGGGAGGGAATCTATGGCTACACCTTC
TRBV2,TRBJ1-1,TRBD1,few,CASSLIGQGLKAFF,TGTGCCAGCAGCCTAATCGGACAGGGACTTAAAGCTTTCTTT
TRBV9,TRBJ1-5,TRBD1,.,CASNVKGDRGKDQPQHF,TGTGCCAGCAACGTCAAAGGGGACAGGGGTAAGGATCAGCCCCAGCATTTT
TRBV19,TRBJ2-3,.,few,CASSSVYGSTDTQYF,TGTGCCAGTAGTTCTGTTTATGGGAGCACAGATACGCAGTATTTT
TRBV10-3,TRBJ2-5,.,.,CASRGRDQETQYF,TGTGCCAGCCGGGGCCGCGACCAAGAGACCCAGTACTTC
TRBV19,TRBJ2-3,TRBD2,few,CASKSSGLWGDTQYF,TGTGCCAGTAAGTCTAGCGGTCTCTGGGGAGATACGCAGTATTTT
TRBV18,TRBJ1-2,.,.,CASSESEDYGYTF,TGTGCCAGTTCAGAATCCGAAGACTATGGCTACACCTTC